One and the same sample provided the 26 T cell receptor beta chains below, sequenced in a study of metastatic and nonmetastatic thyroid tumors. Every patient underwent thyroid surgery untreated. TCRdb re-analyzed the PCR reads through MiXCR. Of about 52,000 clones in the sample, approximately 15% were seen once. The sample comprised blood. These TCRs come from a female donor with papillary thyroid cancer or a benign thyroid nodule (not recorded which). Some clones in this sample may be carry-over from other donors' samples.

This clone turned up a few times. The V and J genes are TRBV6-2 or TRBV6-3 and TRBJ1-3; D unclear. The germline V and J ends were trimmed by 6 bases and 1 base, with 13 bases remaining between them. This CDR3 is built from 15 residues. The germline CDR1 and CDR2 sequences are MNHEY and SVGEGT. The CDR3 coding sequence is TGTGCCAGCAGCAAAGCGACCCTTTCTGGAAACACCATATATTTT. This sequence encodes CASSKATLSGNTIYF.

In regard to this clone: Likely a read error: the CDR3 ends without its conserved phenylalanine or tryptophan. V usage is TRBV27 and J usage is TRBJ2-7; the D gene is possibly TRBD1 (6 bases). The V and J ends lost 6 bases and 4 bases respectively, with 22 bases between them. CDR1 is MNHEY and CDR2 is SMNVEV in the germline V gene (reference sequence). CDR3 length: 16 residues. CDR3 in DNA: TGTGCCAGCAGGAGCCAGGTGGGGACATGGGCTTACGAGCAGTACCTC. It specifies CASRSQVGTWAYEQYL.

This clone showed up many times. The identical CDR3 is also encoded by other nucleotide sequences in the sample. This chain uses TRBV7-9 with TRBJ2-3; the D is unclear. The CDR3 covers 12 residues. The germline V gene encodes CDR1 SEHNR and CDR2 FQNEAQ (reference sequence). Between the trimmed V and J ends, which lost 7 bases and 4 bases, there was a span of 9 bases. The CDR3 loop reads CASTQGPDTQYF. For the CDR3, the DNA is TGTGCCAGCACTCAAGGCCCAGATACGCAGTATTTT.

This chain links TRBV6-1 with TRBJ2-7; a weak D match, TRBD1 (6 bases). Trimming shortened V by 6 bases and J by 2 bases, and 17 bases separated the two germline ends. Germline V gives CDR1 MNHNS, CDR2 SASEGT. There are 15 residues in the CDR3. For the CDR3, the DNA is TGTGCCAGCAGGGGGATTTGGACAGTAACCTACGAGCAGTACTTC. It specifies CASRGIWTVTYEQYF.

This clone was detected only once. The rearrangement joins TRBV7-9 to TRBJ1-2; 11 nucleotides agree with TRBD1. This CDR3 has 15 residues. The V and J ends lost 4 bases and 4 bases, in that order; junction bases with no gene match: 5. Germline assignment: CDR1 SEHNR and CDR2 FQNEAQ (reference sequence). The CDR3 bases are TGTGCCAGCAGCTACGGACAGGGGGCAAGCTATGGCTACACCTTC. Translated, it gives CASSYGQGASYGYTF.

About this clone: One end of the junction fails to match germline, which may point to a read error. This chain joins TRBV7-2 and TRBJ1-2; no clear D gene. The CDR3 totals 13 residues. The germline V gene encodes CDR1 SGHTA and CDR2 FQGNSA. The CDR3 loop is CDSRFAAFDGYTF. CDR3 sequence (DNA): TGTGACAGCAGATTCGCGGCGTTTGATGGCTACACCTTC.

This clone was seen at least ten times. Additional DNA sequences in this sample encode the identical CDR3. In nucleotides, the CDR3 is TGTGCCAGCAGTTCTGCTGCAACCCCCCGGGATAATGAGCAGTTCTTC. As protein: CASSSAATPRDNEQFF. This chain joins TRBV28 and TRBJ2-1, with D possibly matching TRBD2 (5 bases). V lost 4 bases, J lost 7 bases, and 20 bases lay in between. Germline lookup yields CDR1 MDHEN and CDR2 SYDVKM. The CDR3 consists of 16 residues.

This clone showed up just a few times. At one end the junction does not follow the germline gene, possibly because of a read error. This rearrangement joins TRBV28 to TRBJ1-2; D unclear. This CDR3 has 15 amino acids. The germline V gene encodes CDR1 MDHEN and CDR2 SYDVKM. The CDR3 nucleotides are TGTGCCAGCATTTTAAAGTGGCGAGTACCTTATGTCTACACCTTC. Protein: CASILKWRVPYVYTF.

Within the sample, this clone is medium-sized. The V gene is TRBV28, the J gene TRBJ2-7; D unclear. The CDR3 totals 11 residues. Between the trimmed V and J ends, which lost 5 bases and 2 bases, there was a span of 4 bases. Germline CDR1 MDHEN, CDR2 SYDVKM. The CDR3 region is CASSVTYEQYF. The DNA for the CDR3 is TGTGCCAGCAGTGTTACCTACGAGCAGTACTTC.

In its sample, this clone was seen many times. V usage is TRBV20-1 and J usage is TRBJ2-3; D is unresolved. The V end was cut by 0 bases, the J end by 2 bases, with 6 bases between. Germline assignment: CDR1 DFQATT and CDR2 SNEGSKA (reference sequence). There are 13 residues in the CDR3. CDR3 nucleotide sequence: TGCAGTGCTAGAGAGGCCCCCACAGATACGCAGTATTTT. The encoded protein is CSAREAPTDTQYF.

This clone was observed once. The CDR3 loop is CASSLSGINEQFF. CDR3 coding DNA: TGCGCCAGCAGCTTGAGTGGGATTAATGAGCAGTTCTTC. The V call is TRBV5-1, the J call TRBJ2-1; D remains ambiguous. V lost 1 base and J 7 bases, leaving 9 bases between the germline ends. The CDR3 consists of 13 residues. Germline V gene data show CDR1 as SGHRS and CDR2 as YFSETQ. The full variable domain, in which reference TRBV5-1 and TRBJ2-1 provide the parts outside the CDR3, is KAGVTQTPRYLIKTRGQQVTLSCSPISGHRSVSWYQQTPGQGLQFLFEYFSETQRNKGNFPGRFSGRQFSNSRSEMNVSTLELGDSALYLCASSLSGINEQFFGPGTRLTVL.

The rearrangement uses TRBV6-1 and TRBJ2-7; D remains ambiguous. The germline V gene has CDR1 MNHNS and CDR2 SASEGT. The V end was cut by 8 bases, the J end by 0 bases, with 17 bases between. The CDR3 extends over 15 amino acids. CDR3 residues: CASGPWLLNSYEQYF. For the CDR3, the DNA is TGTGCCAGCGGACCCTGGCTCCTAAACTCCTACGAGCAGTACTTC.

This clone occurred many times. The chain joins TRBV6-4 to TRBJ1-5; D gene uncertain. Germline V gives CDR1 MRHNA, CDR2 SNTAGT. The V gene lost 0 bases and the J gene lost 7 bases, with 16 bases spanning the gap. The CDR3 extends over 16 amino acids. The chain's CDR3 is CASSDSKGCKYQPQHF. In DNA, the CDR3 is TGTGCCAGCAGTGACTCAAAAGGGTGTAAATACCAGCCCCAGCATTTT.

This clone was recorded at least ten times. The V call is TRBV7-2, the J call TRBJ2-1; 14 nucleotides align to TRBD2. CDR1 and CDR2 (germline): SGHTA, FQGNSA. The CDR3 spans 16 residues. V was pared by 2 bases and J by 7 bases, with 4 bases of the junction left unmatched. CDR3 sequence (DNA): TGTGCCAGCAGCTTACGACTAGCGGGAGGGTTAAATGAGCAGTTCTTC. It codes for CASSLRLAGGLNEQFF.

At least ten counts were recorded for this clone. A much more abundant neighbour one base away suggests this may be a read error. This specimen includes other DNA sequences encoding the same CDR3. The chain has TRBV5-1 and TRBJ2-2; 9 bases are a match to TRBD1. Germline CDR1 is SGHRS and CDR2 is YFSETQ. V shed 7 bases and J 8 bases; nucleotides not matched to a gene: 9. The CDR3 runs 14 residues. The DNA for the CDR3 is TGCGCCAGCGGCCCTGGACAGGGGTCGGGGGAGCTGTTTTTT. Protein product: CASGPGQGSGELFF.

CDR3 sequence reads: CASSSKDALKNYEQYF. The CDR3 nucleotides read TGTGCCAGCAGTAGCAAGGACGCATTGAAAAACTACGAGCAGTACTTC. The rearrangement joins TRBV6-1 to TRBJ2-7; D remains unclear. Looked up from germline, CDR1 is MNHNS and CDR2 is SASEGT. This CDR3 contains 16 residues. V was trimmed by 5 bases and J by 3 bases, leaving 20 bases between them.

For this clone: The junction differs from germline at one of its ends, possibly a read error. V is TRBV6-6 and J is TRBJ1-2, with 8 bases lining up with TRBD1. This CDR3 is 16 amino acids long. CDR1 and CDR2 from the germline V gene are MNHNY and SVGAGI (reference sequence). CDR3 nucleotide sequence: TGTACCAGCAGTTACTCCCTCGGGGCAGGGGGCTATTGCTACACCTTC. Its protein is CTSSYSLGAGGYCYTF.

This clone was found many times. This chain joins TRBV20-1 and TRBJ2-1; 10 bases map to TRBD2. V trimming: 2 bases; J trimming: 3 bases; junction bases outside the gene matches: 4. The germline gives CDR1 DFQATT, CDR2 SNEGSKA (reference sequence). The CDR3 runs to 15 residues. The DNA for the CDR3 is TGCAGTGCTAGAACTAGCGGGACAGGCTACAATGAGCAGTTCTTC. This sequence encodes CSARTSGTGYNEQFF.

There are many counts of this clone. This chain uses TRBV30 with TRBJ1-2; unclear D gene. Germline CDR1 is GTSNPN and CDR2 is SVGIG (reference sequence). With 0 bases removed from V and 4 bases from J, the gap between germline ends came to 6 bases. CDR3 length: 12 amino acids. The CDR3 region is CAWSVHSYGYTF. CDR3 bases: TGTGCCTGGAGTGTACACAGCTATGGCTACACCTTC.

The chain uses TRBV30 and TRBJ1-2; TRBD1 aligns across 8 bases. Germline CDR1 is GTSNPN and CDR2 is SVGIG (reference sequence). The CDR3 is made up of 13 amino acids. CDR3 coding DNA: TGTGCTTCCCACCCAGGGGGCGCCTATGGCTACACCTTC. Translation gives CASHPGGAYGYTF.

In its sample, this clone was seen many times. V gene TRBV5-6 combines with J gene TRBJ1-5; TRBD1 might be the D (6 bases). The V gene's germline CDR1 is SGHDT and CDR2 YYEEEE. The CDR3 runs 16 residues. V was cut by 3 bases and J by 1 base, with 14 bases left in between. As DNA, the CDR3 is TGTGCCAGCAGCTCTACCGGGGGGCCGAGCAATCAGCCCCAGCATTTT. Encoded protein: CASSSTGGPSNQPQHF.

The CDR3 protein is CASMVRCNEQYF. DNA of the CDR3: TGTGCCAGCATGGTTCGATGTAACGAGCAGTACTTC. The rearrangement joins TRBV6-1 to TRBJ2-7; D is ambiguous. Germline lookup yields CDR1 MNHNS and CDR2 SASEGT. Trimming cost V 7 bases and J 5 bases, with 12 bases left between them. The CDR3 has 12 residues.

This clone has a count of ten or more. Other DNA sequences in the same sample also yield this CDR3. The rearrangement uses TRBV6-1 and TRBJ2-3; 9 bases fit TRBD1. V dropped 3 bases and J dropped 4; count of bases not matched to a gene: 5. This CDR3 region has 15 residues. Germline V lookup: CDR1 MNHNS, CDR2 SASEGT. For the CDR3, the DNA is TGTGCCAGCAGTGACGGGACAGGGAAGGCAGATACGCAGTATTTT. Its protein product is CASSDGTGKADTQYF.

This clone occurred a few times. The CDR3 DNA reads TGTGCCAGCAGTTACGTATGGGGGGAACGGCAACCCCAGCATTTT. This sequence encodes CASSYVWGERQPQHF. This chain links TRBV6-2 or TRBV6-3 with TRBJ1-5, with TRBD1 as a possible D gene (5 bases). The CDR3 totals 15 residues. Germline values: CDR1 MNHEY, CDR2 SVGEGT. V lost 2 bases and J 10 bases, leaving 18 bases between the germline ends.

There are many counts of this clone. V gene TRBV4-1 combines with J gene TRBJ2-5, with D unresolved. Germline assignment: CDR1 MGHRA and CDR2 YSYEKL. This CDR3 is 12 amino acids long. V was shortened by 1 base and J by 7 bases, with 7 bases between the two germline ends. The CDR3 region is CASSQGPGTQYF. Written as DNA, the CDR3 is TGCGCCAGCAGCCAAGGTCCTGGGACCCAGTACTTC.

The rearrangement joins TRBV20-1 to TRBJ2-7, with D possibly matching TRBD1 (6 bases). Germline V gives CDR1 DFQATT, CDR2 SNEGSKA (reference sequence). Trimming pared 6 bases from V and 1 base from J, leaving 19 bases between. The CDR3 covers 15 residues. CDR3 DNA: TGCAGTGCCTCGGCGTTGGACAGAAATTCCTACGAGCAGTACTTC. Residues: CSASALDRNSYEQYF.